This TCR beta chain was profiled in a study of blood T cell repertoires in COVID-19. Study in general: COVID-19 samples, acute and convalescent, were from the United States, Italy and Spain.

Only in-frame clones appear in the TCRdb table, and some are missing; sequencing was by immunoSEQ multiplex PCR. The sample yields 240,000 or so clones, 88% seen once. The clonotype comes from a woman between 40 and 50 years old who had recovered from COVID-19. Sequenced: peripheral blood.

The CDR3 is CAISEDPPGRWVGEQFF. The CDR3 DNA reads as TGTGCCATCAGTGAGGACCCCCCGGGTCGGTGGGTGGGTGAGCAGTTCTTC. This rearrangement joins TRBV10-3 to TRBJ2-1; no clear D gene. Germline values: CDR1 ENHRY, CDR2 SYGVKD. The ends were cut back, 2 bases at V and 9 bases at J, with 23 bases in the middle. The length of the CDR3 is 17 residues.